This T cell receptor (beta chain) was sequenced for a study of shared clonotypes between healthy human individuals. Points from the study as a whole: When compared with the clonotypes that were shared by all four sorted-subset donors, the non-shared clonotypes turned out to have lower generation probabilities.

Trimming removed 7 bases from V and 2 bases from J, with 8 bases in between. Germline CDR1 MNHNS, CDR2 SASEGT. The CDR3 has 12 residues. This table comes from immunoSEQ multiplex PCR, and its TCRdb copy is limited to in-frame clones, with some not included. The table lists around 2.1 million clones, around 95% of them singletons. As to this clone: Its antigen is currently unknown.

The clonotype originates from a man younger than 30 in good health. Specimen: naive CD4+ T cells sorted from blood. The subset was: CD45RA+ positively selected. V and J are TRBV6-1 and TRBJ2-5; no reliable D call. DNA for the CDR3: TGTGCCAGCACTCCGCTTCAAGAGACCCAGTACTTC. Its translation is CASTPLQETQYF.